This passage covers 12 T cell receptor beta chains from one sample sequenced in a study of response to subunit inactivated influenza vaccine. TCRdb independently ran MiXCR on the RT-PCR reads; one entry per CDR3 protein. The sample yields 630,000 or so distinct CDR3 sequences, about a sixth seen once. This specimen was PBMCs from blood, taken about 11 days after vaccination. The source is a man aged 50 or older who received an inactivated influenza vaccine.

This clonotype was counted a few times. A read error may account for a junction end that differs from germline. For the CDR3, the DNA is TGTGCCAGCAGCTTTGAACAGGCGAACTCTGAAGCTTTCTTT. Residues: CASSFEQANSEAFF. The chain combines TRBV7-2 with TRBJ1-1, with a possible D match to TRBD1 (5 bases). The CDR3 covers 14 residues. Germline CDR1 is SGHTA and CDR2 is FQGNSA.

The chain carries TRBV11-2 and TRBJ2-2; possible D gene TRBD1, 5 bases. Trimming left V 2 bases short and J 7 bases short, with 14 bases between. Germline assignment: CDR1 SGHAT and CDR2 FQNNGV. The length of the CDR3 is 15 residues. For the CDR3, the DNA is TGTGCCAGCAGCTTACTCCAGGGTTCTGGCGGGGAGCTGTTTTTT. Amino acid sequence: CASSLLQGSGGELFF.

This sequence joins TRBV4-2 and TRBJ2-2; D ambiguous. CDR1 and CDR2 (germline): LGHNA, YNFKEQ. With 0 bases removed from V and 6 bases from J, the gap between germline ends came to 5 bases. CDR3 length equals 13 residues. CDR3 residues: CASSQDRPGELFF. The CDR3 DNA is TGTGCCAGCAGCCAAGACAGGCCCGGGGAGCTGTTTTTT.

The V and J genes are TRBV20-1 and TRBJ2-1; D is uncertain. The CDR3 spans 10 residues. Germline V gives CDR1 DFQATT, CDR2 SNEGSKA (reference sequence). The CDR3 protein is CSYYNNEQFF. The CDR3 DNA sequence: TGCAGCTACTACAACAATGAGCAGTTCTTC.

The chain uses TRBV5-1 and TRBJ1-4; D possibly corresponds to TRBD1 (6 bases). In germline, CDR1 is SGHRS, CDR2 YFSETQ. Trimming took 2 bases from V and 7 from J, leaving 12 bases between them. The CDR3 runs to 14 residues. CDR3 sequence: CASSLQGGSEKLFF. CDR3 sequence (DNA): TGCGCCAGCAGCTTACAGGGAGGCTCTGAAAAACTGTTTTTT.

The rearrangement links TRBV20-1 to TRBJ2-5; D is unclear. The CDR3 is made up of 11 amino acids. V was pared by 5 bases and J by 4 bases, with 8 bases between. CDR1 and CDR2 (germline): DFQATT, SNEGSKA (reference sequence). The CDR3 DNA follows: TGCAGTGCTCAGATCGGAGAGACCCAGTACTTC. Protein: CSAQIGETQYF.

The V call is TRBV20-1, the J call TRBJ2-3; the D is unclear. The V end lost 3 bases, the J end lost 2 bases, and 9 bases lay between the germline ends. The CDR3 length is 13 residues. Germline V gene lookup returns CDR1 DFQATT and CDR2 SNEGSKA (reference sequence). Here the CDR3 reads CSARGGHTDTQYF. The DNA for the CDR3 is TGCAGTGCTAGGGGCGGCCACACAGATACGCAGTATTTT.

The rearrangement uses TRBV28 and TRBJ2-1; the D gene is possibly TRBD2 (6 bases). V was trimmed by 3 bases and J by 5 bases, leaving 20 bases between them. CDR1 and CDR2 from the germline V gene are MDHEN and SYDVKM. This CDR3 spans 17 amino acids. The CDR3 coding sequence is TGTGCCAGCAGTTTTGGATATAGGCGGGGCCATGACAATGAGCAGTTCTTC. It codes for CASSFGYRRGHDNEQFF.

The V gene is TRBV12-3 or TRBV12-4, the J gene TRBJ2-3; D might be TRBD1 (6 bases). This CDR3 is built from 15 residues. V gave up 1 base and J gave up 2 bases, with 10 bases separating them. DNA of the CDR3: TGTGCCAGCAGTTTAGAGGGGGTTCTCACAGATACGCAGTATTTT. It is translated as CASSLEGVLTDTQYF.

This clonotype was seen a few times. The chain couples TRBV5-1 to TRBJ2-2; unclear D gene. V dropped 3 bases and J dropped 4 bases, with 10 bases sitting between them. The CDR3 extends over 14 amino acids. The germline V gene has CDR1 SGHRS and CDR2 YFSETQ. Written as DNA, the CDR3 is TGCGCCAGCAGCTATGACCACGGCACCGGGGAGCTGTTTTTT. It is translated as CASSYDHGTGELFF. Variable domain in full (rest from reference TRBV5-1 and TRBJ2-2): KAGVTQTPRYLIKTRGQQVTLSCSPISGHRSVSWYQQTPGQGLQFLFEYFSETQRNKGNFPGRFSGRQFSNSRSEMNVSTLELGDSALYLCASSYDHGTGELFFGEGSRLTVL.

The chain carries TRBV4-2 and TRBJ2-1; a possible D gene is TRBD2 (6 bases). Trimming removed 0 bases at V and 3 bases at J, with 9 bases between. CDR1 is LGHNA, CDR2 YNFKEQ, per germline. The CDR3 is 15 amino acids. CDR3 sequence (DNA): TGTGCCAGCAGCCAAGACGGGCGGGGCTACAATGAGCAGTTCTTC. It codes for CASSQDGRGYNEQFF.

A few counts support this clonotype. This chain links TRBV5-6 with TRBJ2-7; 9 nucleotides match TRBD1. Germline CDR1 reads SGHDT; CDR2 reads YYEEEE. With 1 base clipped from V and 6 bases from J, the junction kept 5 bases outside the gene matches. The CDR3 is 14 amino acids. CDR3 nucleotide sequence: TGTGCCAGCAGCTTGCAACAGGGGGCGTTCGAGCAGTACTTC. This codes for CASSLQQGAFEQYF.